This T cell receptor (beta chain) was recovered during a study of response to subunit inactivated influenza vaccine. At least ten counts were recorded for this clonotype. Its antigen is still unknown. TCRdb fed the RT-PCR reads into MiXCR, producing one record per CDR3 protein. The top ten clones hold approximately 12% of a sample with 490,000 or so distinct CDR3 sequences, around 8% of them seen once. J gave up 5 bases and V 2 bases, and 0 bases lay outside the gene matches. This CDR3 has 11 amino acids. Germline loops: CDR1 SQVTM, CDR2 ANQGSEA. Study results and caveats: New T cells are recruited in small numbers by each seasonal influenza vaccination, according to the authors' suggestion.

This TCR was recovered from a man aged 45-69 years who received an inactivated influenza vaccine. This sample comprised PBMCs from blood, obtained roughly 24 months after vaccination. The V call is TRBV29-1, the J call TRBJ2-7, with 7 bases that match TRBD1. CDR3 region: CSVEQGDEQYF. The CDR3 DNA is TGCAGCGTTGAACAGGGGGACGAGCAGTACTTC.